This T cell receptor (beta chain) was captured in a study of cytomegalovirus exposure and HLA in healthy donors. As for the study in general: Clustering assigned 70% to 85% of the roughly 430 genotyped donors to the Caucasian-associated ancestry cluster.

Germline-derived CDR1 and CDR2 are SGHRS and YFSETQ. The CDR3 has 14 amino acids. V dropped 3 bases and J dropped 5; count of bases not matched to a gene: 3. Remarks on this clone: The target antigen is unknown.

It was with 60 Vbeta and 13 Jbeta primers that the PCR ran. The method was immunoSEQ multiplex PCR; TCRdb's version includes in-frame clones alone and lacks a portion of them. The data contain about 160,000 clones, 75% of them singletons. Findings of the study overall: Researchers catalogued 150 or so TCR beta chains as cytomegalovirus-associated. In a later analysis, HLA-associated beta chains showed higher expansion and lower generation probabilities than comparable chains. With DRB1 most and HLA-C fewest, TCR association rates differed between HLA loci in a later analysis.

The sequenced sample was PBMCs. The rearrangement joins TRBV5-1 to TRBJ1-4; 8 bases map to TRBD1. This sequence was found in a woman in her forties or fifties in good health and CMV-seropositive. DNA of the CDR3: TGCGCCAGCAGCTCGGGACAGGCAAATGAAAAACTGTTTTTT. It codes for CASSSGQANEKLFF.